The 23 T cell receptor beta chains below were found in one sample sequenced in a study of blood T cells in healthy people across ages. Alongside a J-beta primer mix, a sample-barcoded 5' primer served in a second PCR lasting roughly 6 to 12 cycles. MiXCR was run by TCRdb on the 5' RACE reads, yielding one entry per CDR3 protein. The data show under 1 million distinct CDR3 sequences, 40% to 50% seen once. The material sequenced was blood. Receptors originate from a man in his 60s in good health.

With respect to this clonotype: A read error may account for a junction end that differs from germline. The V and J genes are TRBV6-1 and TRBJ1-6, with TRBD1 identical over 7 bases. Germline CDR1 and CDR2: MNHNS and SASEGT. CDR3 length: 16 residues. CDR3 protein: CASSDDHRGVNSPLQF. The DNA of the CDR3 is TGTGCCAGCAGTGATGACCACAGGGGAGTGAATTCACCCCTCCAATTT.

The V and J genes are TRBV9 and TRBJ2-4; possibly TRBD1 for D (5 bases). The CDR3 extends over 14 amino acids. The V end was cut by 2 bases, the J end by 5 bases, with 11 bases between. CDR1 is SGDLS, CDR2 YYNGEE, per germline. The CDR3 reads CASSVGQGENIQYF. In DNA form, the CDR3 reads TGTGCCAGCAGCGTTGGCCAGGGCGAAAACATTCAGTACTTC.

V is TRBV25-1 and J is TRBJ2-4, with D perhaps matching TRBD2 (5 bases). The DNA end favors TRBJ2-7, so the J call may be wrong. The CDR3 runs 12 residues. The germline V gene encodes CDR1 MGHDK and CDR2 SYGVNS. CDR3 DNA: TGTGCCAGCAGTGACTTCGGGGACGAGCAGTACTTC. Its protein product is CASSDFGDEQYF.

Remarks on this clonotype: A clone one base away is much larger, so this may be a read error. CDR3: CSAGVQAETNYGYTF. The CDR3 DNA sequence: TGCAGTGCTGGGGTACAGGCAGAGACTAACTATGGCTACACCTTC. The rearrangement uses TRBV20-1 and TRBJ1-2; tentative D call: TRBD1 (5 bases). This CDR3 spans 15 amino acids. Germline CDR1 reads DFQATT; CDR2 reads SNEGSKA (reference sequence). V dropped 5 bases and J dropped 0 bases, with 16 bases sitting between them.

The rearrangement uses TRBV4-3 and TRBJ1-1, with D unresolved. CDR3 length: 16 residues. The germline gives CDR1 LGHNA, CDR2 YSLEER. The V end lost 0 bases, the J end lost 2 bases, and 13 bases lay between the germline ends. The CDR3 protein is CASSQDPPPSNTEAFF. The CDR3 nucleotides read TGCGCCAGCAGCCAAGATCCCCCACCGAGTAACACTGAAGCTTTCTTT.

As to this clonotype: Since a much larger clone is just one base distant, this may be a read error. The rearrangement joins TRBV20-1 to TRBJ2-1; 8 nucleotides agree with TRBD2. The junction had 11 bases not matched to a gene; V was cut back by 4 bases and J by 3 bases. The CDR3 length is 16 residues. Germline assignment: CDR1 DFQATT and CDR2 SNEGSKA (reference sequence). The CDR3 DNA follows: TGCAGTGCTACCGGTGCGGCGGGGGGTATCTACAATGAGCAGTTCTTC. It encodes CSATGAAGGIYNEQFF.

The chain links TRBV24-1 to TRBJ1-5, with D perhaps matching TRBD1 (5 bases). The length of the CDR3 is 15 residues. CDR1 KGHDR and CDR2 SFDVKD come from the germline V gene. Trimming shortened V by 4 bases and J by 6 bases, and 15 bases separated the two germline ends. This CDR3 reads CATSEGHGNGQPQHF. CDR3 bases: TGTGCCACCAGTGAGGGGCACGGGAATGGTCAGCCCCAGCATTTT.

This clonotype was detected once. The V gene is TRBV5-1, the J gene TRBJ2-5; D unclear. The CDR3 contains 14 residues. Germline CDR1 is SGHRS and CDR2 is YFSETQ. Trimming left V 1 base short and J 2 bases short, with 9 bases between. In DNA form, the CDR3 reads TGCGCCAGCAGCTTGTCAGCAGCTCAAGAGACCCAGTACTTC. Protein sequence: CASSLSAAQETQYF. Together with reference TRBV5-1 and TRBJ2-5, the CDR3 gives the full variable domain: KAGVTQTPRYLIKTRGQQVTLSCSPISGHRSVSWYQQTPGQGLQFLFEYFSETQRNKGNFPGRFSGRQFSNSRSEMNVSTLELGDSALYLCASSLSAAQETQYFGPGTRLLVL.

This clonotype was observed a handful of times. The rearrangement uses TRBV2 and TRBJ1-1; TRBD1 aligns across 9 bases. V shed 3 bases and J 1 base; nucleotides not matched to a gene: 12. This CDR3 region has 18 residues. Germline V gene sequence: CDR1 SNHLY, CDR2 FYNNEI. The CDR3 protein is CASSEAPGTGKKNTEAFF. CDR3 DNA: TGTGCCAGCAGTGAGGCGCCCGGGACAGGGAAAAAGAACACTGAAGCTTTCTTT. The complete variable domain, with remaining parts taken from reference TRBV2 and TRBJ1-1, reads EPEVTQTPSHQVTQMGQEVILRCVPISNHLYFYWYRQILGQKVEFLVSFYNNEISEKSEIFDDQFSVERPDGSNFTLKIRSTKLEDSAMYFCASSEAPGTGKKNTEAFFGQGTRLTVV.

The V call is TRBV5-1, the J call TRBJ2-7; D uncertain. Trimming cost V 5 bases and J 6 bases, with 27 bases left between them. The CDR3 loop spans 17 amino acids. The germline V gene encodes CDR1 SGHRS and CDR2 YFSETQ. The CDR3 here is CASSFSPDPGLIGEQYF. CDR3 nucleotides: TGCGCCAGCAGTTTTTCCCCGGACCCCGGTTTGATAGGCGAGCAGTACTTC.

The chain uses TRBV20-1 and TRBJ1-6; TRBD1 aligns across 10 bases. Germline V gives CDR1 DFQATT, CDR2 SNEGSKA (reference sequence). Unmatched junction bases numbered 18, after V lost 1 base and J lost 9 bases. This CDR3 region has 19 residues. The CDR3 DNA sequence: TGCAGTGCTAGAGGATGGGGTGACAGGGGGCTTAATTCCGGTTCACCCCTCCACTTT. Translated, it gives CSARGWGDRGLNSGSPLHF.

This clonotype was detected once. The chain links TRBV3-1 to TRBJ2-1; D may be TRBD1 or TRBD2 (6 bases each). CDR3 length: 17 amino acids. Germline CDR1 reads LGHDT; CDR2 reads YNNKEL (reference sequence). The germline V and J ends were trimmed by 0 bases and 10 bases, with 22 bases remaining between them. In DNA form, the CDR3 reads TGTGCCAGCAGCCAAGATCCTCGAGGGGGGATGGATAGGGAGCAGTTCTTC. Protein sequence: CASSQDPRGGMDREQFF.

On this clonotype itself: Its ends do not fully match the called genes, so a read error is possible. The CDR3 loop is CASSQQGGIGNRPQHF. The CDR3 DNA reads TGTGCCAGCAGCCAGCAAGGGGGGATAGGCAATCGGCCCCAGCATTTT. This chain links TRBV7-2 with TRBJ1-5; D possibly corresponds to TRBD1 (6 bases). The germline gives CDR1 SGHTA, CDR2 FQGNSA. This CDR3 is 16 amino acids long.

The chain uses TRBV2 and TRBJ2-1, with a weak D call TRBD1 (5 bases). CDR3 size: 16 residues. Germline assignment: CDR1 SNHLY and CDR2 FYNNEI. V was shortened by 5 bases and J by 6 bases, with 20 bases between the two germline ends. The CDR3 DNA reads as TGTGCCAGCAGTCTTCTCGACAGTACGGCAGGCAATGAGCAGTTCTTC. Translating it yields CASSLLDSTAGNEQFF.

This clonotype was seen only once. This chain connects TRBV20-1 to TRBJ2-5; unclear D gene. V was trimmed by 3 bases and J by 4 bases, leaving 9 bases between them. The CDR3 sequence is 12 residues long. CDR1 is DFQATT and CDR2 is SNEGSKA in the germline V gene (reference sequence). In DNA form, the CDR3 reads TGCAGTGCTAGGCTAGGCGGAGAGACCCAGTACTTC. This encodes CSARLGGETQYF.

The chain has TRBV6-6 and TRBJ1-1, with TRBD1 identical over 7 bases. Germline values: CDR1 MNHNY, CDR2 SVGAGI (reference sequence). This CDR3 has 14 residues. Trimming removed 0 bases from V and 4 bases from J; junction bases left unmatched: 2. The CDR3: CASSYSGQLTEAFF. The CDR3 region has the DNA TGTGCCAGCAGTTACTCGGGACAGCTCACTGAAGCTTTCTTT.

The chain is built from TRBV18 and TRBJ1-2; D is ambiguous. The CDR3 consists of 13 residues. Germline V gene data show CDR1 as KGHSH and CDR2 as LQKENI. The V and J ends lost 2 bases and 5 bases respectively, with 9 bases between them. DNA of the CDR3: TGTGCCAGCTCACCAGCGTCCGAATATGGCTACACCTTC. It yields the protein CASSPASEYGYTF.

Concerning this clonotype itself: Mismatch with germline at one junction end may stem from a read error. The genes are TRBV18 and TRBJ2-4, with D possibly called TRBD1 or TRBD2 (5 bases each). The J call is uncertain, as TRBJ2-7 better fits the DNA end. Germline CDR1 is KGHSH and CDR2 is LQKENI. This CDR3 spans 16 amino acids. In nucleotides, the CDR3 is TGTGTCAGCTCACCGAGGGGCAGGAGCGAGTATCACGAGCAGTACTTC. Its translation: CVSSPRGRSEYHEQYF.

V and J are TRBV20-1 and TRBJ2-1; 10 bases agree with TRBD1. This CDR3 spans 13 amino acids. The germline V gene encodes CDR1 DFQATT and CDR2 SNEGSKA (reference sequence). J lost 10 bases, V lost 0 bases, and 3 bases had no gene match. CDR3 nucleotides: TGCAGTGCTAGAGACGAGACAGGGGGCGAGCAGTTCTTC. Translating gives CSARDETGGEQFF.

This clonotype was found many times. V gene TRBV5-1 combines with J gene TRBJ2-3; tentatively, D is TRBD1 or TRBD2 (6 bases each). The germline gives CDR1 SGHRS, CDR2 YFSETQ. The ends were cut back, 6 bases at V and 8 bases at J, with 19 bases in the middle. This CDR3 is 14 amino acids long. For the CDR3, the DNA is TGCGCCAGCAACATCAACGGGGGACATCGTACGCAGTATTTT. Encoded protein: CASNINGGHRTQYF.

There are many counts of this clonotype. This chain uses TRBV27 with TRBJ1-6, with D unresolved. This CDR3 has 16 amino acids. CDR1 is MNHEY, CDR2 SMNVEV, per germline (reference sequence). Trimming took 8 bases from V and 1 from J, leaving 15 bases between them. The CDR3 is CASRREVRSYNSPLHF. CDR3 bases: TGTGCCAGCCGAAGGGAGGTCAGGTCCTATAATTCACCCCTCCACTTT.

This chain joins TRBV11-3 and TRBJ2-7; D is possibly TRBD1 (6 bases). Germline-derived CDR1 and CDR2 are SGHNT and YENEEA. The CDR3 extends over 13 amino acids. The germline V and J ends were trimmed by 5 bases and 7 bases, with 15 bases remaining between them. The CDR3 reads CASSHGSRGEQYF. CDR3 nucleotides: TGTGCCAGCAGCCATGGTAGCAGGGGAGAGCAGTACTTC.

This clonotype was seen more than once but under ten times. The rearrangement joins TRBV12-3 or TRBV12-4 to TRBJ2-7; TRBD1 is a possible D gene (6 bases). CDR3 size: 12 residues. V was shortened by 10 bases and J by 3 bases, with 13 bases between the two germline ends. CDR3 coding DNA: TGTGCCACCCAAGACAGGAACTACGAGCAGTACTTC. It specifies CATQDRNYEQYF.